What follows are 30 T cell receptor beta chains derived from one specimen sequenced in a study of blood T cell repertoires in COVID-19 (dated by TCRdb to 2018 to 2020). The library came from the immunoSEQ multiplex PCR assay. Sourced from immuneACCESS, this table was stored by TCRdb with only in-frame sequences that have V and J called. A share of the clones is absent; for the studies checked, an unresolved V gene accounts for under half, and the remainder has no known explanation. This sample lists 250,000 to 350,000 clones; about nine tenths were detected once. 3% of the sample rests with the top ten. The sample consisted of peripheral blood. Receptors originate from a woman aged 25 to 45 with active or convalescent COVID-19.

This clone appeared a few times. V and J are TRBV3-1 (or the pseudogene TRBV3-2) and TRBJ2-7, with TRBD1 as a possible D gene (6 bases). The CDR3 sequence is 13 residues long. The V and J ends lost 4 bases and 3 bases respectively, with 10 bases between them. Germline CDR1 LGHDT, CDR2 YNNKEL (reference sequence). The CDR3 DNA sequence: TGTGCCAGCAGCCGGGGGCAGCACTACGAGCAGTACTTC. Amino acids: CASSRGQHYEQYF.

This chain links TRBV14 with TRBJ2-4, with TRBD2 identical over 7 bases. The ends lost 8 bases at V and 7 bases at J; junction bases unmatched: 14. The CDR3 runs 15 residues. CDR1 is SGHDN and CDR2 is FVKESK in the germline V gene. CDR3 sequence reads: CASGLQGRRGNIQYF. In nucleotides, the CDR3 is TGTGCCAGCGGTTTGCAGGGCCGGCGGGGGAACATTCAGTACTTC.

CDR3 residues: CASNRDRGVEQFF. In nucleotides, the CDR3 is TGTGCCAGCAATAGGGACAGGGGGGTAGAGCAGTTCTTC. This sequence joins TRBV2 and TRBJ2-1; 11 bases line up with TRBD1. From germline, CDR1 is SNHLY and CDR2 FYNNEI. J gave up 10 bases and V 7 bases, and 6 bases lay outside the gene matches. The CDR3 has 13 amino acids.

The V gene is TRBV5-6, the J gene TRBJ2-7; 8 nucleotides align to TRBD1. This CDR3 is built from 13 residues. Germline values: CDR1 SGHDT, CDR2 YYEEEE. After removal of 3 bases from V and 4 bases from J, the junction contained 3 bases not matched to a gene. Here the CDR3 reads CASSWGQAYEQYF. The CDR3 bases are TGTGCCAGCAGCTGGGGACAGGCTTACGAGCAGTACTTC. Complete variable domain (other parts from reference TRBV5-6 and TRBJ2-7): DAGVTQSPTHLIKTRGQQVTLRCSPKSGHDTVSWYQQALGQGPQFIFQYYEEEERQRGNFPDRFSGHQFPNYSSELNVNALLLGDSALYLCASSWGQAYEQYFGPGTRLTVT.

The chain employs TRBV6-5 and TRBJ1-2; possible D gene TRBD1, 5 bases. There are 15 residues in the CDR3. Trimming shortened V by 2 bases and J by 4 bases, and 14 bases separated the two germline ends. In germline, CDR1 is MNHEY, CDR2 SVGAGI. The CDR3 loop reads CASSYTSDSLYGYTF. The DNA for the CDR3 is TGTGCCAGCAGTTACACCTCCGACAGTCTCTATGGCTACACCTTC.

The J gene is TRBJ1-1, the V gene TRBV15; a weak D match, TRBD1 (6 bases). The CDR3 totals 14 residues. CDR1 is LNHNV, CDR2 YYDKDF, per germline (reference sequence). The V end was cut by 9 bases, the J end by 4 bases, with 18 bases between. This CDR3 reads CATTNGGRVTEAFF. CDR3 coding DNA: TGTGCCACTACCAACGGGGGGCGCGTCACTGAAGCTTTCTTT.

The table lists this clone with a count of one. The rearrangement joins TRBV28 to TRBJ1-2; maybe TRBD1 (6 bases). The germline V gene encodes CDR1 MDHEN and CDR2 SYDVKM. This CDR3 contains 13 residues. Deletions cut 6 bases from V and 4 bases from J, with 12 bases between. In DNA, the CDR3 is TGTGCCAGCAGACCACAGGGTGCCTATGGCTACACCTTC. Protein sequence: CASRPQGAYGYTF.

The V call is TRBV10-2, the J call TRBJ1-5; 9 bases are a match to TRBD1. Unmatched junction bases numbered 8, after V lost 2 bases and J lost 3 bases. The CDR3 loop spans 17 amino acids. The germline gives CDR1 WSHSY, CDR2 SAAADI. This chain's CDR3 is CASSEGTGGAYNQPQHF. DNA for the CDR3: TGCGCCAGCAGTGAGGGTACAGGGGGCGCCTACAATCAGCCCCAGCATTTT.

This rearrangement joins TRBV12-3 or TRBV12-4 to TRBJ1-5; 7 bases are a match to TRBD1. With 7 bases clipped from V and 6 bases from J, the junction kept 6 bases outside the gene matches. The CDR3 is 13 residues long. The CDR3 sequence is CASTPGDSQPQHF. The CDR3 DNA reads as TGTGCCAGCACCCCCGGGGACAGTCAGCCCCAGCATTTT.

The J gene is TRBJ2-5, the V gene TRBV7-9; TRBD2 matches 9 bases. The CDR3 has 15 amino acids. V shed 6 bases and J 5 bases; nucleotides not matched to a gene: 10. Per the germline V gene, CDR1 is SEHNR and CDR2 is FQNEAQ (reference sequence). Here the CDR3 DNA reads TGTGCCAGCAGAGGTGGCGGGGGGGCCTTTGAGACCCAGTACTTC. Protein product: CASRGGGGAFETQYF.

This chain uses TRBV18 with TRBJ2-3; 8 bases are shared with TRBD2. Germline V gene data show CDR1 as KGHSH and CDR2 as LQKENI. With 6 bases clipped from V and 3 bases from J, the junction kept 8 bases outside the gene matches. The CDR3 is 15 amino acids. CDR3 nucleotides: TGTGCCAGCTCTCTCCGGGGGGGGGCAACAGATACGCAGTATTTT. Protein product: CASSLRGGATDTQYF.

The chain links TRBV7-2 to TRBJ1-3, with TRBD1 as a possible D gene (6 bases). The CDR3 is 15 residues long. CDR1 and CDR2 (germline): SGHTA, FQGNSA. V lost 5 bases and J lost 0, with 11 bases in between. The CDR3 loop is CASSPTGPSGNTIYF. The CDR3 region has the DNA TGTGCCAGCAGCCCGACAGGCCCCTCTGGAAACACCATATATTTT.

The genes are TRBV28 and TRBJ1-2; D possibly corresponds to TRBD1 (5 bases). CDR1 is MDHEN and CDR2 is SYDVKM in the germline V gene. Between the trimmed V and J ends, which lost 4 bases and 0 bases, there was a span of 12 bases. CDR3 length: 15 residues. CDR3 DNA: TGTGCCAGCAGTTCCGACGGAGGGGCTAACTATGGCTACACCTTC. It codes for CASSSDGGANYGYTF.

A word on this clone: At the DNA level, this CDR3 is encoded by other sequences in the same sample as well. The chain links TRBV12-3 or TRBV12-4 to TRBJ1-5; D is possibly TRBD1 (5 bases). The CDR3 is 13 residues long. V lost 3 bases and J 2 bases, leaving 5 bases between the germline ends. This CDR3 is CASSLTGNQPQHF. In nucleotides, the CDR3 is TGTGCCAGCAGTTTGACAGGCAATCAGCCCCAGCATTTT.

The rearrangement joins TRBV5-4 to TRBJ2-5; TRBD1 aligns across 10 bases. Losses at the gene ends were 3 bases for V and 4 bases for J; bases not matched to a gene: 6. The length of the CDR3 is 15 residues. CDR1 SGHNT and CDR2 YYREEE come from the germline V gene (reference sequence). The CDR3 sequence is CASSSGTGVRETQYF. CDR3 nucleotides: TGTGCCAGCAGCTCCGGGACAGGGGTGCGAGAGACCCAGTACTTC.

This clone showed up many times. CDR3 sequence reads: CASSKFGAGGNTIYF. CDR3 DNA: TGTGCCAGTAGCAAATTCGGAGCCGGCGGAAACACCATATATTTT. The rearrangement joins TRBV19 to TRBJ1-3; D not resolved. V lost 6 bases and J lost 4, with 16 bases in between. The CDR3 loop spans 15 amino acids. The germline V gene encodes CDR1 LNHDA and CDR2 SQIVND (reference sequence). Full variable domain (rest looked up from reference TRBV19 and TRBJ1-3): DGGITQSPKYLFRKEGQNVTLSCEQNLNHDAMYWYRQDPGQGLRLIYYSQIVNDFQKGDIAEGYSVSREKKESFPLTVTSAQKNPTAFYLCASSKFGAGGNTIYFGEGSWLTVV.

There are a few counts of this clone. CDR3 nucleotides: TGTGCCAGCAGCTTGCGACAGGGTGCCCGTGGCTACACCTTC. Translated: CASSLRQGARGYTF. The chain is built from TRBV5-8 and TRBJ1-2; 7 positions agree with TRBD1. The CDR3 length is 14 residues. Losses at the gene ends were 1 base for V and 7 bases for J; bases not matched to a gene: 7. Germline V CDR1 and CDR2: SGHTS, YDEGEE.

The chain carries TRBV15 and TRBJ1-2, with 8 bases lining up with TRBD1. The CDR3 is 20 amino acids. Germline CDR1 and CDR2: LNHNV and YYDKDF (reference sequence). The J segment lost 4 bases and the V segment lost 0 bases, leaving 19 bases of the junction unmatched. The CDR3 loop reads CATSRDWRDRGHSISYGYTF. For the CDR3, the DNA is TGTGCCACCAGCAGAGATTGGAGAGACAGGGGCCACAGTATTTCCTATGGCTACACCTTC.

The chain carries TRBV11-3 and TRBJ2-2; tentative D call: TRBD2 (6 bases). Trimming left V 3 bases short and J 5 bases short, with 7 bases between. The germline gives CDR1 SGHNT, CDR2 YENEEA. The CDR3 is 13 amino acids. Here the CDR3 reads CASSLEGTGELFF. The DNA of the CDR3 is TGTGCCAGCAGCTTGGAGGGGACCGGGGAGCTGTTTTTT.

This sequence joins TRBV6-2 or TRBV6-3 and TRBJ2-2; D may be TRBD2 (5 bases). Trimming shortened V by 5 bases and J by 5 bases, and 12 bases separated the two germline ends. The CDR3 spans 14 residues. Germline V CDR1 and CDR2: MNHEY, SVGEGT. Written as DNA, the CDR3 is TGTGCCAGCAGTCATCTGAGGGAAACCGGGGAGCTGTTTTTT. This translates into CASSHLRETGELFF.

The genes are TRBV5-1 and TRBJ1-2; possible D gene TRBD1, 5 bases. This CDR3 contains 14 residues. Trimming removed 4 bases at V and 7 bases at J, with 17 bases between. Germline CDR1 SGHRS, CDR2 YFSETQ. CDR3 DNA: TGCGCCAGCAGCCGGGACTTCGGGAAGGGTGGCTACACCTTC. This codes for CASSRDFGKGGYTF.

J is TRBJ2-1 and V is TRBV19, with TRBD2 matching over 8 bases. V shed 6 bases, J shed 5 bases, and the junction held 3 bases outside the gene matches. The CDR3 has 13 amino acids. Germline CDR1 is LNHDA and CDR2 is SQIVND (reference sequence). CDR3 nucleotides: TGTGCCAGTAGCCTTAGCGGGGACAATGAGCAGTTCTTC. Residues: CASSLSGDNEQFF.

The chain carries TRBV7-2 and TRBJ2-5, with 7 bases matching TRBD1. Germline assignment: CDR1 SGHTA and CDR2 FQGNSA. The V gene end was trimmed by 8 bases and the J gene end by 6 bases; junction bases not matched to a gene: 6. The length of the CDR3 is 12 residues. CDR3 amino acids: CASSKQGQTQYF. CDR3 nucleotide sequence: TGTGCCAGCTCTAAACAGGGGCAGACCCAGTACTTC.

This clone has a handful of counts. The CDR3 bases are TGTGCCAGCCGTAAACTCACGAACACCGGGGAGCTGTTTTTT. Amino acids: CASRKLTNTGELFF. This chain joins TRBV7-8 and TRBJ2-2; no definite D call. From germline, CDR1 is SGHVS and CDR2 FQNEAQ. This CDR3 is 14 amino acids long. Trimming removed 8 bases at V and 0 bases at J, with 10 bases between. The full variable domain, in which reference TRBV7-8 and TRBJ2-2 provide the parts outside the CDR3, is GAGVSQSPRYKVAKRGQDVALRCDPISGHVSLFWYQQALGQGPEFLTYFQNEAQLDKSGLPSDRFFAERPEGSVSTLKIQRTQQEDSAVYLCASRKLTNTGELFFGEGSRLTVL.

The chain joins TRBV10-3 to TRBJ1-4; D is ambiguous. V was clipped by 0 bases and J by 7 bases, with 12 bases between them. This CDR3 comprises 15 residues. Germline V lookup: CDR1 ENHRY, CDR2 SYGVKD. The CDR3 protein is CAISESVGSGEKLFF. CDR3 in DNA: TGTGCCATCAGTGAGTCCGTAGGTTCGGGTGAAAAACTGTTTTTT.

The J gene is TRBJ2-2, the V gene TRBV25-1; TRBD1 matches at 9 bases. The CDR3 covers 14 residues. V lost 7 bases to trimming and J lost 2 bases; unmatched junction nucleotides: 2. CDR1 MGHDK and CDR2 SYGVNS come from the germline V gene. Here the CDR3 reads CASNRGQNTGELFF. CDR3 coding DNA: TGTGCCAGCAACAGGGGGCAAAACACCGGGGAGCTGTTTTTT.

The chain recombines TRBV4-2 with TRBJ1-1; possibly TRBD1 for D (6 bases). This CDR3 is 15 amino acids long. V was pared by 1 base and J by 4 bases, with 13 bases between. CDR1 and CDR2 from the germline V gene are LGHNA and YNFKEQ. The CDR3 reads CASSQVTGSGTEAFF. In DNA form, the CDR3 reads TGTGCCAGCAGCCAAGTTACAGGGTCTGGCACTGAAGCTTTCTTT.

CDR3: CASSLTTVPDTQYF. In DNA form, the CDR3 reads TGTGCCAGCAGCCTTACGACAGTTCCAGATACGCAGTATTTT. The gene calls are TRBV7-9 and TRBJ2-3, with D perhaps TRBD1 (5 bases). Germline CDR1 and CDR2: SEHNR and FQNEAQ (reference sequence). The CDR3 covers 14 residues. V lost 5 bases and J 4 bases, leaving 13 bases between the germline ends.

The rearrangement uses TRBV29-1 and TRBJ2-5; weak D call: TRBD2 (6 bases). Germline CDR1 is SQVTM and CDR2 is ANQGSEA. Trimming removed 7 bases from V and 2 bases from J, with 11 bases in between. The length of the CDR3 is 12 residues. The CDR3 loop is CSARDWQETQYF. The CDR3 coding sequence is TGCAGCGCCCGGGACTGGCAAGAGACCCAGTACTTC.

V is TRBV27 and J is TRBJ2-2; the D gene is possibly TRBD2 (5 bases). With 7 bases removed from V and 2 bases from J, the gap between germline ends came to 14 bases. The CDR3 has 15 residues. Germline V CDR1 and CDR2: MNHEY, SMNVEV (reference sequence). CDR3 sequence (DNA): TGTGCCAGCAAAAAGGGAGATCTTAACACCGGGGAGCTGTTTTTT. It specifies CASKKGDLNTGELFF.